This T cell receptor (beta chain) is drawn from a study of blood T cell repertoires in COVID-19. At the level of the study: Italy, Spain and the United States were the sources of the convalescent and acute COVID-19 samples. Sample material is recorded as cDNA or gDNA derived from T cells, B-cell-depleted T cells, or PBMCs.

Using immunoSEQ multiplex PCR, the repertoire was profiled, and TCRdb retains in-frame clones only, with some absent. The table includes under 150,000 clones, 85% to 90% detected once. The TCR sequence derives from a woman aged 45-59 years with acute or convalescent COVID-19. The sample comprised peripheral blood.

The CDR3 is CTSSQVTSGRALDTQYF. In DNA form, the CDR3 reads TGCACCAGCAGCCAGGTTACTAGCGGGAGGGCCCTAGATACGCAGTATTTT. The gene calls are TRBV1 and TRBJ2-3; TRBD2, the table's D call, lacks a check against the DNA. TRBV1 is deemed a pseudogene. The CDR3 is 17 amino acids.